This entry lists 3 T cell receptor beta chains sequenced from one sample in a study of radiation and T cells in renal cell carcinoma. Time point of the sample: baseline pretreatment blood. Treatment here: 15 Gy SBRT to primary tumor, nephrectomy 4 weeks later. Sequenced by immunoSEQ multiplex PCR; TCRdb stores in-frame clones only, minus some. The sample carries just over 95,000 clones, around 88% recorded once. The sequencing here drew on blood, taken from a patient whose treatment included radiotherapy and nephrectomy. The receptors stem from a man aged 50 to 60 with renal cell carcinoma.

The chain carries TRBV27 and TRBJ2-7, with 9 positions matching TRBD2. The length of the CDR3 is 13 residues. With 4 bases clipped from V and 4 bases from J, the junction kept 2 bases outside the gene matches. CDR1 is MNHEY and CDR2 is SMNVEV in the germline V gene (reference sequence). The CDR3 loop is CASSWREGYEQYF. The CDR3 DNA is TGTGCCAGCAGTTGGCGGGAGGGTTACGAGCAGTACTTC.

The chain links TRBV6-4 to TRBJ1-2; no clear D. Germline CDR1 MRHNA, CDR2 SNTAGT. The CDR3 has 16 residues. With 6 bases removed from V and 4 bases from J, the gap between germline ends came to 21 bases. CDR3 protein: CASSPESSYSPYGYTF. CDR3 nucleotides: TGTGCCAGCAGCCCTGAGAGTAGCTACAGTCCCTATGGCTACACCTTC.

The V gene is TRBV6-5, the J gene TRBJ1-5, with D hard to call. The V end lost 10 bases, the J end lost 7 bases, and 14 bases lay between the germline ends. The CDR3 runs to 12 residues. CDR1 is MNHEY and CDR2 is SVGAGI in the germline V gene. For the CDR3, the DNA is TGTGCCATCAGCCGAGTGGCACAGCCCCAGCATTTT. Its protein product is CAISRVAQPQHF.